The text below deals with one TCR beta chain. The authors' processing: Estimates of nucleated cell counts were drawn from the amplification of reference gene primers. Profiling relied on immunoSEQ multiplex PCR, and the TCRdb table lists in-frame clones only, not all of them. V and J calls and clone size come straight from that table; D and trimming were deduced from the DNA. The sample has some 25,000 clones, roughly 77% seen once. The record originates from a study of blood T cell repertoires in COVID-19. Background on the study: The United States, Italy and Spain provided the acute and convalescent COVID-19 samples. Sources were T cells, B-cell-depleted T cells, or PBMCs; the material itself was cDNA or gDNA.

Looked up from germline, CDR1 is SGHTS and CDR2 is YDEGEE. CDR3 length equals 14 residues. The V gene lost 3 bases and the J gene lost 4 bases, with 13 bases spanning the gap. The Seattle patients, enrolled during active infection, were followed longitudinally. This receptor was identified in a woman aged 65 to 85 with COVID-19, enrolled during active disease. Sequencing input: peripheral blood. This chain uses TRBV5-8 with TRBJ1-2, with D perhaps matching TRBD1 (6 bases). The CDR3 DNA sequence: TGTGCCAGCAGCTACTCCGGGACAAGCTATGGCTACACCTTC. Protein sequence: CASSYSGTSYGYTF.